These T cell receptor beta chains were read from a single sample in a study of T cells after posttransplantation cyclophosphamide. Sequencing was performed with immunoSEQ multiplex PCR; in TCRdb, only in-frame clones are kept and a portion is missing. The sample lists around 17,000 clones; roughly 80% were seen once. The sequences come from PBMCs, collected 430 to 450 days after allogeneic stem cell transplant with calcineurin inhibitor and methotrexate. The receptors here all came from a male patient between 25 and 39 years old who received an allogeneic stem cell transplant from an unrelated donor, was CMV-positive, and had acute and chronic GVHD. The T cells may partly be graft donor cells. CDR3s include the opening cysteine and the closing phenylalanine or tryptophan. A D gene is named only where the DNA matches it firmly. Only part of the rows carry a size: once, few, many, or a class if the clone is expanded.

V	J	size	length	D	DNA	CDR3
TRBV20-1	TRBJ2-5	-	11	TRBD2	TGCAGTGCTGGGAGGGAGGAGACCCAGTACTTC	CSAGREETQYF
TRBV6-4	TRBJ2-3	-	13	-	TGTGCCAGCCCCGAAGCCGAGACAGATACGCAGTATTTT	CASPEAETDTQYF
TRBV7-8	TRBJ2-7	-	15	TRBD2	TGTGCCAGCAGCTCATCACTAGCGGGGGCCTACGAGCAGTACTTC	CASSSSLAGAYEQYF
TRBV5-6	TRBJ2-5	-	13	-	TGTGCCAGCAGCTGGGGGGAGCAAGAGACCCAGTACTTC	CASSWGEQETQYF
TRBV4-1	TRBJ2-7	-	15	-	TGCGCCAGCAGCCAAGGAAGCAGGGCGACCTACGAGCAGTACTTC	CASSQGSRATYEQYF
TRBV7-6	TRBJ2-1	-	13	-	TGTGCCAGCAGCTTAGTGAGGGCGCCTGAGCAGTTCTTC	CASSLVRAPEQFF
TRBV2	TRBJ2-3	-	16	TRBD2	TGTGCCAGCAGTTCCCAGTGGCGGGGGAGCACAGATACGCAGTATTTT	CASSSQWRGSTDTQYF
TRBV29-1	TRBJ1-2	-	15	-	TGCAGCGTTGTTCCCTCCCAGGGCGTTGGGGATGGCTACACCTTC	CSVVPSQGVGDGYTF
TRBV4-1	TRBJ2-6	-	18	-	TGCGCCAGCAGCCAAGAAGGACCCCAGGGAAGTGGGGCCAACGTCCTGACTTTC	CASSQEGPQGSGANVLTF
TRBV4-3	TRBJ2-7	-	17	TRBD2	TGCGCCAGCAGCCAGGGACTAGCGGGGGGGCCCTTGAACGAGCAGTACTTC	CASSQGLAGGPLNEQYF
TRBV7-9	TRBJ2-7	large	14	-	TGTGCCAGCAGCTCTATCAATAGCTTGTACGAGCAGTACTTC	CASSSINSLYEQYF
TRBV6-6	TRBJ2-5	-	16	-	TGTGCCAGCAGTTACTCGGGGGGATCGTACCAAGAGACCCAGTACTTC	CASSYSGGSYQETQYF
TRBV5-1	TRBJ2-7	-	16	-	TGCGCCAGCTCTCCCTACCCCGAGACGGCGGCCTACGAGCAGTACTTC	CASSPYPETAAYEQYF
TRBV30	TRBJ1-5	-	15	TRBD1	TGTGCCTGGAGTCCCCACACAGGGGTGGGGCAGCCCCAGCATTTT	CAWSPHTGVGQPQHF
TRBV30	TRBJ2-5	-	15	-	TGTGCCTGGAGTGTCCTGACCGCGGGTGGAGAGACCCAGTACTTC	CAWSVLTAGGETQYF
TRBV19	TRBJ1-6	few	16	-	TGTGCCAGTAGTATAAGCTGGAGCAAGTATAATTCACCCCTCCACTTT	CASSISWSKYNSPLHF
TRBV4-3	TRBJ1-2	once	15	-	TGCGCCAGCAGCCAAGATCGGGGGGCGAACTATGGCTACACCTTC	CASSQDRGANYGYTF
TRBV4-3	TRBJ1-4	-	12	-	TGCGCCAGCAGCCAAGACCGTGAAAAACTGTTTTTT	CASSQDREKLFF
TRBV2	TRBJ1-6	few	10	-	TGTGCCAGTGGGCGTTCACCCCTCCACTTT	CASGRSPLHF
TRBV27	TRBJ2-1	-	18	TRBD2	TGTGCCAGCAGTTTATCGGGGACTAGCGGAACTGTTTACAATGAGCAGTTCTTC	CASSLSGTSGTVYNEQFF
TRBV4-3	TRBJ1-2	-	15	-	TGCGCCAGCAGCCACCACATCGCGGGCCTGTATGGCTACACCTTC	CASSHHIAGLYGYTF
TRBV4-3	TRBJ2-1	-	16	TRBD2	TGCGCCAGCAGCCAAAGCGCCGGGACTATGATACTCGGGCAGTTCTTC	CASSQSAGTMILGQFF
TRBV30	TRBJ1-5	once	14	-	TGTGCCTGGAGTGCGTCAGGCGGCAATCAGCCCCAGCATTTT	CAWSASGGNQPQHF
TRBV27	TRBJ1-2	-	15	-	TGTGCCAGCAGTTTATCGATGGCGGCTAACTATGGCTACACCTTC	CASSLSMAANYGYTF
TRBV4-2	TRBJ2-7	-	15	-	TGTGCCAGCAGCTTGTGGGGCACCTACTCCTACGAGCAGTACTTC	CASSLWGTYSYEQYF
TRBV9	TRBJ1-4	-	16	TRBD1	TGTGCCAGCAGCTGGGGGACAGGGGGGTCGAATGAAAAACTGTTTTTT	CASSWGTGGSNEKLFF
TRBV28	TRBJ2-2	-	15	-	TGTGCCAGCAGTATACTGGCTTTGCGGGCCGGGGAGCTGTTTTTT	CASSILALRAGELFF
TRBV10-3	TRBJ1-2	-	14	TRBD1	TGTGCCATCCAAACAGGGGGCTTCAACTATGGCTACACCTTC	CAIQTGGFNYGYTF
TRBV14	TRBJ2-7	once	12	-	TGTGCCAGCAGCCAGTGGCAGTACGAGCAGTACTTC	CASSQWQYEQYF
TRBV6-4	TRBJ1-5	-	15	TRBD1	TGTGCCAGCAGTGCTGGCAGGGGGCATCATCAGCCCCAGCATTTT	CASSAGRGHHQPQHF
TRBV7-2	TRBJ2-1	-	13	-	TGTGCCAGCCGGCAGGGACTCCTCAATGAGCAGTTCTTC	CASRQGLLNEQFF
TRBV9	TRBJ1-2	once	15	TRBD1	TGTGCCAGCAGCGTAGGTAGGGACAGGGTGATTGGCTACACCTTC	CASSVGRDRVIGYTF
TRBV7-2	TRBJ1-1	-	15	-	TGTGCCAGCAGCTTAACAGGAGCCATGAACACTGAAGCTTTCTTT	CASSLTGAMNTEAFF
TRBV7-2	TRBJ2-3	-	19	TRBD2	TGTGCCAGCAGGAATCCGGTTGGGGCAGCGGGGGGGGGCACAGATACGCAGTATTTT	CASRNPVGAAGGGTDTQYF
TRBV14	TRBJ1-2	-	13	-	TGTGCCAGCAGCCAAGATTGGTGGGCGGGCTACACCTTC	CASSQDWWAGYTF
TRBV5-6	TRBJ2-3	-	14	-	TGTGCCAGCAGCTTGGGGGGCTGGGGAGATACGCAGTATTTT	CASSLGGWGDTQYF
TRBV30	TRBJ2-7	-	14	TRBD2	TGTGCCTGGAGTATGGTAGCGGGAGACTACGAGCAGTACTTC	CAWSMVAGDYEQYF